The 6 T cell receptor beta chains given below trace back to one sample, sequenced in a study of T cell repertoires in cytomegalovirus infection. One entry per CDR3 protein results from TCRdb running MiXCR on the reads. The sample lists 85,000 to 120,000 distinct CDR3 sequences, 16% occurring once. Sequencing was performed on PBMCs. The source is a human donor in good health (CMV status not recorded). Some clones in this sample may be carry-over from other donors' samples.

This clonotype came up a few times. The rearrangement uses TRBV12-3 or TRBV12-4 and TRBJ2-2; possibly TRBD2 for D (5 bases). Trimming took off 8 bases at V and 7 bases at J, with 5 bases between the two ends. CDR3 length equals 10 residues. The CDR3 here is CASRGGELFF. For the CDR3, the DNA is TGTGCCAGCCGGGGCGGGGAGCTGTTTTTT.

The V call is TRBV23-1, the J call TRBJ2-1; 11 bases agree with TRBD2. TRBV23-1 is an open reading frame whose function is uncertain. The CDR3 extends over 15 amino acids. With 6 bases clipped from V and 4 bases from J, the junction kept 5 bases outside the gene matches. CDR3 sequence: CASRASGGPYNEQFF. The CDR3 DNA sequence: TGCGCCAGCAGAGCTAGCGGGGGGCCGTACAATGAGCAGTTCTTC.

This clonotype was recorded a few times. The rearrangement links TRBV27 to TRBJ1-2; D possibly corresponds to TRBD1 (5 bases). The CDR3 totals 15 residues. Trimming stripped 6 bases from V and 2 bases from J, with 16 bases between. Germline V CDR1 and CDR2: MNHEY, SMNVEV (reference sequence). CDR3 in amino acids: CASRPKKTGNYGYTF. The CDR3 DNA sequence: TGTGCCAGCAGACCCAAGAAAACAGGCAACTATGGCTACACCTTC.

This clonotype has ten or more counts. This chain uses TRBV4-1 with TRBJ1-6, with 12 nucleotides matching TRBD1. The junction had 13 bases not matched to a gene; V was cut back by 4 bases and J by 6 bases. CDR1 is MGHRA and CDR2 is YSYEKL in the germline V gene. This CDR3 is built from 19 residues. In DNA, the CDR3 is TGCGCCAGCAGCCTCACCGGGACAGGGGGCGCAGAAGTTAATTCACCCCTCCACTTT. Protein: CASSLTGTGGAEVNSPLHF.

This clonotype was detected ten times or more. V usage is TRBV7-2 and J usage is TRBJ2-3, with D possibly matching TRBD2 (6 bases). The CDR3 sequence is 16 residues long. The germline V gene has CDR1 SGHTA and CDR2 FQGNSA. Trimming stripped 0 bases from V and 4 bases from J, with 14 bases between. The DNA for the CDR3 is TGTGCCAGCAGCTTAGCGGTTCGGAGGGGTCCAGATACGCAGTATTTT. Amino acid sequence: CASSLAVRRGPDTQYF.

The chain combines TRBV7-2 with TRBJ2-1, with D perhaps matching TRBD2 (5 bases). V lost 6 bases, J lost 0 bases, and 12 bases lay in between. CDR3 length: 15 residues. CDR1 is SGHTA, CDR2 FQGNSA, per germline. The CDR3 sequence is CASRPSGHSYNEQFF. CDR3 coding DNA: TGTGCCAGCAGACCCAGCGGCCACTCCTACAATGAGCAGTTCTTC.